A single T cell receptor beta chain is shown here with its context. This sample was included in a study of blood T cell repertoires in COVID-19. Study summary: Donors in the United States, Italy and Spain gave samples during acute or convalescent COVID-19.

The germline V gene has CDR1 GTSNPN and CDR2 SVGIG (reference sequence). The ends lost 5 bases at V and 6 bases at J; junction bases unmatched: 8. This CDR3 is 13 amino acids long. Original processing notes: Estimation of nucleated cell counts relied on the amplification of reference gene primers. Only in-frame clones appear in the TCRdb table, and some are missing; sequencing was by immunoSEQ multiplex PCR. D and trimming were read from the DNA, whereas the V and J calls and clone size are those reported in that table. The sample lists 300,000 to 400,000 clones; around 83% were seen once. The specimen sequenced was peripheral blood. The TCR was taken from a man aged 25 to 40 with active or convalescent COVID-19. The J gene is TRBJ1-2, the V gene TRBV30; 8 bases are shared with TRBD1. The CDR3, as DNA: TGTGCCTGGTTGCAGGGGGCACTTGATGGCTACACCTTC. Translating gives CAWLQGALDGYTF.